This T cell receptor (beta chain) was obtained from a study of T cells in Graves' hyperthyroidism and ophthalmopathy. Whole-study results and caveats: Blood also showed most of the thyroid clonotypes that were expanded above 0.001. In the analysis, a 13 V-J model separated ophthalmopathy from stable hyperthyroidism.

The TCR beta CDR3 regions underwent amplification using RNA transcripts as the source. An initial round of RT-PCR targeting the TCR CDR3 relied on the HTBI primer set. TCRdb re-called the multiplex PCR reads with MiXCR, one entry per CDR3 protein. The sample includes around 620,000 distinct CDR3 sequences, about 14% seen only once; the top ten take roughly 6.9%. This clonotype was detected many times. Its antigen is unidentified. Germline V CDR1 and CDR2: MNHEY, SVGEGT. The CDR3 spans 15 residues. V lost 7 bases to trimming and J lost 6 bases; unmatched junction nucleotides: 11. Patients with uncontrolled infections, other autoimmune diseases, pregnancy or lactation were excluded. The diagnoses drew upon clinical symptoms, serum thyroxine and TRAb, thyroid ultrasound and orbital computed tomography.

The specimen sequenced was blood. The clonotype comes from a woman aged 18-29 years with Graves' ophthalmopathy. The rearrangement joins TRBV6-2 or TRBV6-3 to TRBJ1-1; TRBD1 aligns across 10 bases. CDR3 loop: CASTMGTGVLAEAFF. The CDR3 DNA is TGTGCCAGCACTATGGGGACAGGGGTTTTGGCTGAAGCTTTCTTT.